This T cell receptor beta chain comes out of a study of T cell responses to AZD1222 COVID-19 vaccine (dated by TCRdb to about 2021). Regarding the complete study: AZD1222 recipients whose second dose came at about 4 weeks and those whose second dose came at about 12 weeks were combined into one group, since spike-specific TCR depth and breadth did not differ between the two schedules. TCR sequencing was performed for 230 to 250 trial participants, of whom about 200 were given two doses of AZD1222 and approximately 25 were given two doses of MenACWY control vaccine. Trial participants were enrolled into age subgroups of 18-55, 56-69 and 70-plus years, which contained about 150, 28 and 57 TCR-sequenced participants, respectively. Results the study describes overall, beyond this receptor: Conclusions about previously exposed vaccinees are limited, since just 5 or 6 AZD1222 recipients were seropositive for SARS-CoV-2 at baseline. Participants were mostly white British, with more females than males. The authors suggested clonal diversity may have been underestimated. In the small 56-69-year group, the increase in depth fell short of significance, most likely because of low power. The vaccine-associated CD4 TCRs covered the entire spike protein, and the dominant responses fell in regions 160-218 and 743-854. After two AZD1222 doses, spike-specific TCR breadth and depth were significantly higher than at day 0 and than in MenACWY recipients. Because no day 14 peak-response samples were available, repertoires were characterized only after the peak T cell response. Reportedly, almost half of the unique spike-specific TCRs recognized epitopes lying outside the regions that are mutated in the B.1.351 and B.1.1.7 variants.

The CDR3 regions of human TCRbeta chains were analyzed by immunosequencing. In the authors' own workflow: TCRs in the repertoires were matched against a reference library of SARS-CoV-2-specific TCRs that had been generated with the MIRA antigen-specificity platform. Breadth was defined as the fraction of unique TCRs that were SARS-CoV-2-associated. Depth was defined as the fraction of total T cells that were SARS-CoV-2-associated. Each spike-specific TCR was assigned to its reactive spike region and to a CD4 or CD8 class using the MIRA data. Log10-transformed breadth and depth values were compared by one-way ANOVA with Sidak's multiple comparisons tests. As stored in TCRdb, this immuneACCESS dataset retains in-frame rearrangements with V and J assigned. A fraction of the clones does not appear; measured against another copy, unresolved V genes explain less than half of the discrepancy, and the remainder lacks a known reason. The V and J calls and the clone size are those of that table, but D and trimming were determined from the DNA. The table for this sample lists approximately 190,000 clones; approximately 91% of them were counted only once. The top ten constitute approximately 0.98% of the sample.

Regarding this clone: The antigen this receptor binds is unknown. The sample holds no much larger clone one base away, and base qualities are not on file.

The CDR3, from cysteine to phenylalanine, totals 15 residues. Only the CDR3 DNA is retained, 45 bases long and in frame from the first base. The sample's time point label is to be understood as: baseline before first vaccination. The vaccinee samples were drawn from two UK trials, COV001 and COV002, one of which was a single-blind randomized controlled phase 2/3 trial testing AZD1222 (ChAdOx1 nCoV-19) in healthy adults. For TCRbeta chain sequencing, PBMC samples were collected from trial participants at day 0 and at day 28 after the second dose. This clonotype was obtained from an adult in good health. The chain joins TRBV21-1 to TRBJ2-5; the table's TRBD1 call for D was not verified on the DNA. TRBV21-1 is listed as a pseudogene. The source material was peripheral blood, sampled on day 0 of AZD1222 vaccination. The CDR3 protein sequence reads: CASSSGTGVQETQYF. The sequence in DNA is TGTGCCAGCAGCTCCGGGACAGGGGTTCAAGAGACCCAGTACTTC.